This T cell receptor (beta chain) comes out of a study of T cell responses to AZD1222 COVID-19 vaccine. Concerning this clone itself: Its antigen remains unidentified.

Clones were read by immunoSEQ multiplex PCR, and TCRdb kept only the in-frame ones, dropping some. This sample has 150,000 to 200,000 clones, with around 92% found just once. With 6 bases clipped from V and 5 bases from J, the junction kept 5 bases outside the gene matches. Germline V lookup: CDR1 SGHRS, CDR2 YFSETQ. This CDR3 region has 13 residues. The study's findings and limits: The span of vaccine-associated CD4 TCRs extended across spike, with dominance at 160-218 and 743-854. Females made up more of the donors, who were largely white British, and clonal diversity may have come out too low.

The clonotype originates from an adult in good health. Sequenced here: peripheral blood, sampled on day 0 of AZD1222 vaccination. The chain couples TRBV5-1 to TRBJ2-1; 7 bases line up with TRBD2. As DNA, the CDR3 is TGCGCCAGCACCCGGGGGGAACACAATGAGCAGTTCTTC. Protein: CASTRGEHNEQFF.